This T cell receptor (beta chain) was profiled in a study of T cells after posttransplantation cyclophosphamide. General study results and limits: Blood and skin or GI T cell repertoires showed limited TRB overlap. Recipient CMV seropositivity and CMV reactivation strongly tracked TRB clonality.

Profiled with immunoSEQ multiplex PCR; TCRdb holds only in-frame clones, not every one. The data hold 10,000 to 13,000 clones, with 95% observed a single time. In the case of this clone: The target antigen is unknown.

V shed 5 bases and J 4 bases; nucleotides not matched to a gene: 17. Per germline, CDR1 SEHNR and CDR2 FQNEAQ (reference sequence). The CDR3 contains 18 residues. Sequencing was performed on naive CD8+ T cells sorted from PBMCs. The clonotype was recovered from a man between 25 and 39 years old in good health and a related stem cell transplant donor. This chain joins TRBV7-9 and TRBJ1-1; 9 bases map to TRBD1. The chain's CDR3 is CASSLRLPGQGYGTEAFF. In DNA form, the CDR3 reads TGTGCCAGCAGCCTACGATTACCGGGACAGGGATATGGCACTGAAGCTTTCTTT.